The 13 T cell receptor beta chains listed next were all sequenced from one sample in a study of CD8 T cells in Susac syndrome. Random hexamers were used to reverse transcribe the RNA input (about 0.45 to 1 ug). TCRdb used MiXCR to reprocess the immunoSEQ multiplex PCR reads, holding one entry per CDR3 protein. The repertoire holds under 200,000 distinct CDR3 sequences, with roughly 94% as singletons. Sequenced sample: CD4+ T cells from PBMCs. The receptors shown here come from a human donor in good health.

This clonotype was seen a single time. This chain uses TRBV20-1 with TRBJ2-1; 11 bases align to TRBD2. The V gene end was trimmed by 3 bases and the J gene end by 9 bases; junction bases not matched to a gene: 4. The length of the CDR3 is 13 residues. The V gene's germline CDR1 is DFQATT and CDR2 SNEGSKA (reference sequence). This chain's CDR3 is CSASSGGAFEQFF. DNA for the CDR3: TGCAGTGCTAGTAGCGGGGGGGCGTTTGAGCAGTTCTTC.

This chain links TRBV12-3 or TRBV12-4 with TRBJ1-5; D not resolved. The CDR3 covers 11 residues. Trimming took 5 bases from V and 9 from J, leaving 8 bases between them. The DNA of the CDR3 is TGTGCCAGCAGTCGTATCGGGCCCCAGCATTTT. Translation gives CASSRIGPQHF.

The rearrangement joins TRBV9 to TRBJ2-4; D is uncertain. The germline gives CDR1 SGDLS, CDR2 YYNGEE. This CDR3 comprises 13 residues. Trimming removed 4 bases at V and 6 bases at J, with 11 bases between. CDR3 coding DNA: TGTGCCAGCAGCCCACAGCTTCTAAACATTCAGTACTTC. Amino acids: CASSPQLLNIQYF.

This sequence joins TRBV27 and TRBJ2-7, with D unclear. V lost 2 bases and J lost 2, with 13 bases in between. Germline assignment: CDR1 MNHEY and CDR2 SMNVEV (reference sequence). The CDR3 is 15 residues long. DNA of the CDR3: TGTGCCAGCAGTTTAGAGTCTTCACCCGCCTACGAGCAGTACGTC. Amino acids: CASSLESSPAYEQYV.

The rearrangement joins TRBV5-1 to TRBJ1-5, with a possible D match to TRBD1 (5 bases). Germline V CDR1 and CDR2: SGHRS, YFSETQ. With 4 bases removed from V and 5 bases from J, the gap between germline ends came to 13 bases. The CDR3 extends over 14 amino acids. CDR3 protein: CASSPGPDYQPQHF. The CDR3 DNA reads TGCGCCAGCAGCCCAGGGCCTGATTATCAGCCCCAGCATTTT.

V usage is TRBV6-5 and J usage is TRBJ1-2; maybe TRBD1 (6 bases). Germline V CDR1 and CDR2: MNHEY, SVGAGI. V lost 5 bases and J 8 bases, leaving 21 bases between the germline ends. The CDR3 is 15 amino acids. The CDR3 is CASSNPTGSGYGYTF. The CDR3 DNA follows: TGTGCCAGCAGTAACCCGACAGGTAGCGGATACGGCTACACCTTC.

This clonotype showed up just once. The rearrangement links TRBV27 to TRBJ1-1; D unclear. Trimming stripped 7 bases from V and 3 bases from J, with 9 bases between. The germline V gene has CDR1 MNHEY and CDR2 SMNVEV (reference sequence). CDR3 length: 12 residues. DNA for the CDR3: TGTGCCAGCACGTGGTCGGACACTGAAGCTTTCTTT. Amino acid sequence: CASTWSDTEAFF.

The chain carries TRBV18 and TRBJ1-6, with D possibly being TRBD1 (6 bases). This CDR3 has 13 residues. With 3 bases removed from V and 13 bases from J, the gap between germline ends came to 13 bases. Germline V gene lookup returns CDR1 KGHSH and CDR2 LQKENI. This CDR3 is CASSPAGDMPLHF. CDR3 nucleotides: TGTGCCAGCTCACCCGCCGGGGACATGCCCCTCCACTTT.

This chain links TRBV7-2 with TRBJ1-1, with no clear D. Germline V gene sequence: CDR1 SGHTA, CDR2 FQGNSA. Trimming removed 1 base at V and 10 bases at J, with 13 bases between. The CDR3 is 13 amino acids. The CDR3, as DNA: TGTGCCAGCAGCTTAGTACAAGCGTGGGTAGCTTTCTTT. Its translation is CASSLVQAWVAFF.

In DNA form, the CDR3 reads TGCAGTGCTAGAGTAACTGGGGCCAACGTCCTGACTTTC. Its protein product is CSARVTGANVLTF. The gene calls are TRBV20-1 and TRBJ2-6; the D is unclear. Germline loops: CDR1 DFQATT, CDR2 SNEGSKA (reference sequence). CDR3 length: 13 amino acids. Trimming removed 1 base from V and 2 bases from J, with 3 bases in between.

J is TRBJ2-3 and V is TRBV7-9, with TRBD2 as a possible D gene (5 bases). V lost 5 bases, J lost 4 bases, and 16 bases lay in between. The CDR3 runs 15 residues. The germline gives CDR1 SEHNR, CDR2 FQNEAQ (reference sequence). The CDR3 bases are TGTGCCAGCAGCGAGGGAGTGGTTATCGCAGATACGCAGTATTTT. Encoded protein: CASSEGVVIADTQYF.

V gene TRBV24-1 combines with J gene TRBJ2-1, with a tentative D call TRBD2 (6 bases). The CDR3 is 17 amino acids. Germline-derived CDR1 and CDR2 are KGHDR and SFDVKD. The V and J ends lost 5 bases and 0 bases respectively, with 16 bases between them. The chain's CDR3 is CATSGRQMGGSYNEQFF. CDR3 sequence (DNA): TGTGCCACCAGTGGCCGACAGATGGGGGGCTCCTACAATGAGCAGTTCTTC.

DNA of the CDR3: TGCAGCGACCGGACCTTCTCCTATGGCTACACCTTC. Translation: CSDRTFSYGYTF. This rearrangement joins TRBV29-1 to TRBJ1-2, with D unresolved. This CDR3 region has 12 residues. V shed 7 bases and J shed 4 bases, with 13 bases lying between them. Germline values: CDR1 SQVTM, CDR2 ANQGSEA. The full variable domain, completed using reference TRBV29-1 and TRBJ1-2, is SAVISQKPSRDICQRGTSLTIQCQVDSQVTMMFWYRQQPGQSLTLIATANQGSEATYESGFVIDKFPISRPNLTFSTLTVSNMSPEDSSIYLCSDRTFSYGYTFGSGTRLTVV.